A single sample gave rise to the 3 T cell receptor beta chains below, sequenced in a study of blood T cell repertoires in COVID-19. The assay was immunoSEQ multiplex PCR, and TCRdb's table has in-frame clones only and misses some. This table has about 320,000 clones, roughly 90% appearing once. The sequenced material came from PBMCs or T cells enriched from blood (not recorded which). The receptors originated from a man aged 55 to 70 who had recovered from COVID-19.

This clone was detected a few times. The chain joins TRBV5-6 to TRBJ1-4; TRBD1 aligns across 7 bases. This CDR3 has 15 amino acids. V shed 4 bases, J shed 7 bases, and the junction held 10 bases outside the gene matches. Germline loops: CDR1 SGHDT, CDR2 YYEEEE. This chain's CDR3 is CASSLRQGSVEKLFF. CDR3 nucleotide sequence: TGTGCCAGCAGCCTCAGACAGGGATCGGTTGAAAAACTGTTTTTT. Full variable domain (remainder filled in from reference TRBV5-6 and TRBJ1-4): DAGVTQSPTHLIKTRGQQVTLRCSPKSGHDTVSWYQQALGQGPQFIFQYYEEEERQRGNFPDRFSGHQFPNYSSELNVNALLLGDSALYLCASSLRQGSVEKLFFGSGTQLSVL.

The CDR3 region is CASSPTGGFGYTF. The CDR3, as DNA: TGCGCCAGCAGTCCAACAGGGGGTTTTGGCTACACCTTC. The chain joins TRBV10-1 to TRBJ1-2; 8 bases are a match to TRBD1. CDR1 is WNHNN and CDR2 is SYGVQD in the germline V gene (reference sequence). The ends lost 5 bases at V and 7 bases at J; junction bases unmatched: 6. The length of the CDR3 is 13 residues.

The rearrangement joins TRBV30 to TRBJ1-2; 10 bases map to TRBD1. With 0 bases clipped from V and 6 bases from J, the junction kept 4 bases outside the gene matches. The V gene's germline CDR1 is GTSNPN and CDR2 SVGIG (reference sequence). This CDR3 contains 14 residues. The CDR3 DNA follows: TGTGCCTGGAGTGTAGTTGGGACAGGGGATGGCTACACCTTC. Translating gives CAWSVVGTGDGYTF. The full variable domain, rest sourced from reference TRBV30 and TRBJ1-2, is SQTIHQWPATLVQPVGSPLSLECTVEGTSNPNLYWYRQAAGRGLQLLFYSVGIGQISSEVPQNLSASRPQDRQFILSSKKLLLSDSGFYLCAWSVVGTGDGYTFGSGTRLTVV.